This T cell receptor (beta chain) was observed in a study of vaccination effects on CD4 cells after COVID-19. Following culture for approximately ten days, CD4+ T cells were isolated. Participants were vaccinated with two doses of either the BNT162b2 or mRNA-1273 vaccine. The CDR3 runs to 15 residues. Germline values: CDR1 SGHAT, CDR2 FQNNGV. V was trimmed by 0 bases and J by 4 bases, leaving 12 bases between them. The assay was immunoSEQ multiplex PCR, and TCRdb's table has in-frame clones only and misses some. The data hold 30,000 to 35,000 clones, with 74% observed a single time. As to this clone: The antigen is unknown.

Sequencing was performed on CD4+ T cells from PBMCs cultured without peptide, taken after COVID-19 vaccination. The receptor comes from a human donor who received a COVID-19 vaccine. The chain joins TRBV11-2 to TRBJ1-2; D may be TRBD1 (5 bases). CDR3 amino acids: CASSLEPGRSYGYTF. CDR3 bases: TGTGCCAGCAGCTTAGAACCGGGACGGAGCTATGGCTACACCTTC.